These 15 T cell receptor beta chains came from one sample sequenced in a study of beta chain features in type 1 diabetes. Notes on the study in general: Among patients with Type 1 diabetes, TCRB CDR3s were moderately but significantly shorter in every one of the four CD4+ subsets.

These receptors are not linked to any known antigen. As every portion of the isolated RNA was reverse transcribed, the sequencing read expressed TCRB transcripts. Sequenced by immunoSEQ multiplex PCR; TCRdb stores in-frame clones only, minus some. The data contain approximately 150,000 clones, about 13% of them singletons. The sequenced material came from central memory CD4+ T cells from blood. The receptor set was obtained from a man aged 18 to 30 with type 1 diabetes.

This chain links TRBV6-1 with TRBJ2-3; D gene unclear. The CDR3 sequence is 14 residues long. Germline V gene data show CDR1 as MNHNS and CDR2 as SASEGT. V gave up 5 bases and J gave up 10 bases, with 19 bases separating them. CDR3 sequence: CASSSNVGPDAQYF. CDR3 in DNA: TGTGCCAGCAGTTCAAACGTAGGGCCTGATGCGCAGTATTTT.

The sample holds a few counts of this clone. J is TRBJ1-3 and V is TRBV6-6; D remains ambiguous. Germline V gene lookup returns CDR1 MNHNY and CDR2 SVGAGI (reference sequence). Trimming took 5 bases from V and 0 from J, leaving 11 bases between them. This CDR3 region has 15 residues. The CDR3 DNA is TGTGCCAGCAGTCAGACACCGATCTCTGGAAACACCATATATTTT. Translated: CASSQTPISGNTIYF.

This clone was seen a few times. The CDR3 here is CASTHSGGGNYGYTF. The CDR3 DNA reads as TGTGCCAGTACTCATAGCGGAGGAGGAAACTATGGCTACACCTTC. The rearrangement joins TRBV19 to TRBJ1-2; D is ambiguous. V lost 7 bases, J lost 2 bases, and 17 bases lay in between. The CDR3 runs to 15 residues. The germline V gene encodes CDR1 LNHDA and CDR2 SQIVND (reference sequence).

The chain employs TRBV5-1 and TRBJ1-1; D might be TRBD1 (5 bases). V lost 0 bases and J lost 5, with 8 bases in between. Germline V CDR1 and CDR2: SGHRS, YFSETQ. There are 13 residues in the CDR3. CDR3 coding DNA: TGCGCCAGCAGCTTGGGAGGGGAGACTGAAGCTTTCTTT. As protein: CASSLGGETEAFF.

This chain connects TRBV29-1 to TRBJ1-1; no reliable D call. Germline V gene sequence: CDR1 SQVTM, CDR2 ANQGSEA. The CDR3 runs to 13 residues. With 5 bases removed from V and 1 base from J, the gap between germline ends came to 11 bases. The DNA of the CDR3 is TGCAGCGTTACCGGACGGCAGAACACTGAAGCTTTCTTT. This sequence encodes CSVTGRQNTEAFF.

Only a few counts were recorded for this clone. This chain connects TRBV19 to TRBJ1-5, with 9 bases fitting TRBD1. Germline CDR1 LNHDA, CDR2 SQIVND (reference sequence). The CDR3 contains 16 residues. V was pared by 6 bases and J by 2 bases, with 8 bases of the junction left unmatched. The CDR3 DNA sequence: TGTGCCAGTAGCCTACAGGGGGCAAGGGGCAATCAGCCCCAGCATTTT. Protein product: CASSLQGARGNQPQHF.

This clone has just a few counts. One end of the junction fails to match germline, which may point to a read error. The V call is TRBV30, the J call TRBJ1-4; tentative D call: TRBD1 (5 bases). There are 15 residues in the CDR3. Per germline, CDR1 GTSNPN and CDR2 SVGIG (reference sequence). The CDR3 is CARREGSSTNEKLFF. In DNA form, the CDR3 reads TGTGCCCGGAGGGAGGGGAGCTCTACTAATGAAAAACTGTTTTTT.

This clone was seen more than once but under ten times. The CDR3 is CAGRTAKNIQYF. CDR3 nucleotide sequence: TGTGCCGGGCGGACAGCCAAAAACATTCAGTACTTC. The V call is TRBV6-1, the J call TRBJ2-4; D not certain. V gave up 11 bases and J gave up 0 bases, with 8 bases separating them. Per germline, CDR1 MNHNS and CDR2 SASEGT. The CDR3 runs 12 residues.

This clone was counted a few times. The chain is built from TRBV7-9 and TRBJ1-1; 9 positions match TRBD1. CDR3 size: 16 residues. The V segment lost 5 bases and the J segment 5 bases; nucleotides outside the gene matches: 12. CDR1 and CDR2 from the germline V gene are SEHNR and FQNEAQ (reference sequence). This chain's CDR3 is CASSPVPGQGGTEAFF. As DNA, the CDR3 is TGTGCCAGCAGCCCCGTCCCGGGACAGGGAGGGACTGAAGCTTTCTTT.

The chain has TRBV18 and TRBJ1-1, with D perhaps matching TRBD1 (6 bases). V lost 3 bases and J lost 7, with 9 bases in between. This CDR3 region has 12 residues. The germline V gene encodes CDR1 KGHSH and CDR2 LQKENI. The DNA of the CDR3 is TGTGCCAGCTCACCCCCGACAGGTGAAGCTTTCTTT. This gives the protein CASSPPTGEAFF. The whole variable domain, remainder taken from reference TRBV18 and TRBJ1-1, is NAGVMQNPRHLVRRRGQEARLRCSPMKGHSHVYWYRQLPEEGLKFMVYLQKENIIDESGMPKERFSAEFPKEGPSILRIQQVVRGDSAAYFCASSPPTGEAFFGQGTRLTVV.

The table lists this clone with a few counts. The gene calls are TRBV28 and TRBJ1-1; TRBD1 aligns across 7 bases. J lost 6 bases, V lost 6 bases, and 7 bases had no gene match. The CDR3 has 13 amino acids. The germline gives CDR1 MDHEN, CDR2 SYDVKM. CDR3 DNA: TGTGCCAGCAGGATAACAGGGGAGGCTGAAGCTTTCTTT. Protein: CASRITGEAEAFF.

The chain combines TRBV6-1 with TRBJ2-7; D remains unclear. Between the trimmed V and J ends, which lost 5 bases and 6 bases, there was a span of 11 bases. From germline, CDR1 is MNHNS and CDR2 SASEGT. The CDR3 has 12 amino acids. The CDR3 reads CASSPLGTEQYF. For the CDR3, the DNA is TGTGCCAGCAGTCCCTTGGGTACCGAGCAGTACTTC.

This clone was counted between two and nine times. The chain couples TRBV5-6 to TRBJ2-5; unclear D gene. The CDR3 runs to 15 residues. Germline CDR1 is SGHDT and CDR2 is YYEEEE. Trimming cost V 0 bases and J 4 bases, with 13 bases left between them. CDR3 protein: CASSLDGPIRETQYF. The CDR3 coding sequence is TGTGCCAGCAGCTTGGATGGGCCTATTCGAGAGACCCAGTACTTC.

CDR3 amino acids: CASIGTSGAWETQYF. CDR3 nucleotide sequence: TGTGCCAGCATTGGGACTAGCGGGGCCTGGGAGACCCAGTACTTC. The chain has TRBV2 and TRBJ2-5, with TRBD2 identical over 13 bases. Germline-derived CDR1 and CDR2 are SNHLY and FYNNEI. The length of the CDR3 is 15 residues. V dropped 7 bases and J dropped 5; count of bases not matched to a gene: 7. Together with reference TRBV2 and TRBJ2-5, the CDR3 gives the full variable domain: EPEVTQTPSHQVTQMGQEVILRCVPISNHLYFYWYRQILGQKVEFLVSFYNNEISEKSEIFDDQFSVERPDGSNFTLKIRSTKLEDSAMYFCASIGTSGAWETQYFGPGTRLLVL.

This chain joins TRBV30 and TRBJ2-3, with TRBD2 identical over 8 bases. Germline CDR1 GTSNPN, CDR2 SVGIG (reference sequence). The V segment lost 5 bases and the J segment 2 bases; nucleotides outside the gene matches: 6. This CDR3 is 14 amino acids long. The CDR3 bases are TGTGCCTGGGGGCGCGGGGGGTCCACAGATACGCAGTATTTT. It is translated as CAWGRGGSTDTQYF.